The text below deals with one T cell receptor (beta chain). What it binds is not known. Each CDR3 protein is one row after TCRdb ran MiXCR on the reads. Here the sample spans roughly 920,000 distinct CDR3 sequences, roughly a third being singletons. These data are taken from a study of T cell repertoires in cytomegalovirus infection. In the study overall: CMV epitopes that were recently identified and HLA-C-restricted were used alongside well-studied HLA-B-restricted ones. Evidence of both CMV infection and a matching HLA type came from public TCR beta signatures. Study-wide results and limits: The response measured ex vivo was dominated by TCR beta clonotypes (HLA-C-restricted and CMV-specific).

The clonotype was recovered from a human donor in good health (CMV status not recorded). Some clones in this sample may be carry-over from other donors' samples. This specimen was cultured CD8+ T cells from PBMCs, taken from culture after CMV antigen stimulation.

The CDR3, as DNA: TGTGCCAGCAGCTTAGAGGGGAGTAATCAGCAGTTCTTC. It is translated as CASSLEGSNQQFF. The chain is built from TRBV7-9 and TRBJ2-1, with D possibly being TRBD1 or TRBD2 (5 bases each). Germline lookup yields CDR1 SEHNR and CDR2 FQNEAQ (reference sequence). Trimming left V 1 base short and J 11 bases short, with 12 bases between. This CDR3 has 13 residues.